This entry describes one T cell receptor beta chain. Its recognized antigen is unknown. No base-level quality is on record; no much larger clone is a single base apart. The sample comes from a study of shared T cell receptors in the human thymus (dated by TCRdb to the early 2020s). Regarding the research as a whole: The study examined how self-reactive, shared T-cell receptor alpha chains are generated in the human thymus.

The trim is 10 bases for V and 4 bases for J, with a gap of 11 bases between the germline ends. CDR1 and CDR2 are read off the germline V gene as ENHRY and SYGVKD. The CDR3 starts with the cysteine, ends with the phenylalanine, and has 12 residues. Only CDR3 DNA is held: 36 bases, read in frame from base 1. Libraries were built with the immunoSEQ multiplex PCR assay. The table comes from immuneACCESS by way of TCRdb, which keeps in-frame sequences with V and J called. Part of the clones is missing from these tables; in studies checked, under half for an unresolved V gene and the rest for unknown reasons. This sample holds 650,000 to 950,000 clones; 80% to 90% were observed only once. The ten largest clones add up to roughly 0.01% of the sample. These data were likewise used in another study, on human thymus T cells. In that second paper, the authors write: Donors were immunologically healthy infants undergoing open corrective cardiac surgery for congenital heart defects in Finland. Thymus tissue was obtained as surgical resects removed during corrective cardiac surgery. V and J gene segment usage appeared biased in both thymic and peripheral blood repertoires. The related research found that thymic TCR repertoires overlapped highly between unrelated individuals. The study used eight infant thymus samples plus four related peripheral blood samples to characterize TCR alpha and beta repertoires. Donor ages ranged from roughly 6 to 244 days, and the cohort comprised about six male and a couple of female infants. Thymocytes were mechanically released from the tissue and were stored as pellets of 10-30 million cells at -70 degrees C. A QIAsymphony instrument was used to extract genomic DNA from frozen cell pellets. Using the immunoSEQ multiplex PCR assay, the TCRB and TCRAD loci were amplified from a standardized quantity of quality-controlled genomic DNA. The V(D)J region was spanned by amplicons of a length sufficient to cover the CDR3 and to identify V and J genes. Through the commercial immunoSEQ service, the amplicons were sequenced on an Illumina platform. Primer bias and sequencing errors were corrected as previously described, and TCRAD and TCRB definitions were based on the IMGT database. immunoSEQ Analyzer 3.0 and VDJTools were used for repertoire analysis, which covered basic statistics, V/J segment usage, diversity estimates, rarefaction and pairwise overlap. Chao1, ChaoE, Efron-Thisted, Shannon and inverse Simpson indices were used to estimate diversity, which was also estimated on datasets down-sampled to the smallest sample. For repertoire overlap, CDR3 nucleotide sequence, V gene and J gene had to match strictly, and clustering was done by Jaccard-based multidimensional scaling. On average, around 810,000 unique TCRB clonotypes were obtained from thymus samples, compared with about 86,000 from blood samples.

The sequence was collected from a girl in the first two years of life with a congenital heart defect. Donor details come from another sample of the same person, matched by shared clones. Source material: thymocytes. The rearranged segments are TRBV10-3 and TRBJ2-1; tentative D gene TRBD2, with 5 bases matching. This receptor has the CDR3 CASSGGYNEQFF. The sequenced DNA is TGTGCCAGCAGCGGCGGTTACAATGAGCAGTTCTTC.